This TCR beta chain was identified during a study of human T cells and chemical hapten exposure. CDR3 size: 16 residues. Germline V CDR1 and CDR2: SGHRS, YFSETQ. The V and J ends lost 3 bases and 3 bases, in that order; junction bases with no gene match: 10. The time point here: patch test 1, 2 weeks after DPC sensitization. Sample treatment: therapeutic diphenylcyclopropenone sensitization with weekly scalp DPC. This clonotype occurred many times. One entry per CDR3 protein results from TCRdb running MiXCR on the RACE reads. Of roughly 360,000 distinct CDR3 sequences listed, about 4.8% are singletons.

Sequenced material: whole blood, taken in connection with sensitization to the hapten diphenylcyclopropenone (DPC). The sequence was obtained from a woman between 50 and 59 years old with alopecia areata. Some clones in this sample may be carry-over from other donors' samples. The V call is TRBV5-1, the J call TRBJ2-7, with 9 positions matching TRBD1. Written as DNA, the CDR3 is TGCGCCAGCAGCTCCCTTCCGGGACAGGGATTCTACGAGCAGTACTTC. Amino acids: CASSSLPGQGFYEQYF.